Below are 18 T cell receptor beta chains sequenced from a single sample in a study of shared clonotypes between healthy human individuals. The data were produced by immunoSEQ multiplex PCR, yet TCRdb's version contains in-frame clones alone and is incomplete. The sample shows a few million clones, roughly 92% of them seen only once. Sequenced sample: naive CD4+ T cells from PBMCs. Subset given: CD45RA+ positively selected. The source is a man aged 18 to 30 in good health. Some clones in this sample may be carry-over from other donors' samples.

The V and J genes are TRBV6-6 and TRBJ1-2; D remains unclear. Per the germline V gene, CDR1 is MNHNY and CDR2 is SVGAGI (reference sequence). The CDR3 is 12 residues long. V lost 6 bases and J 6 bases, leaving 11 bases between the germline ends. The DNA of the CDR3 is TGTGCCAGCAGCGATCGGGAGGATGGCTACACCTTC. This gives the protein CASSDREDGYTF.

This clone occurred a few times. This chain joins TRBV9 and TRBJ1-2; D gene uncertain. Looked up from germline, CDR1 is SGDLS and CDR2 is YYNGEE. CDR3 size: 16 residues. The V end was cut by 0 bases, the J end by 6 bases, with 18 bases between. This CDR3 is CASSVAGTELGNGYTF. DNA of the CDR3: TGTGCCAGCAGCGTAGCAGGTACAGAGCTGGGGAATGGCTACACCTTC. The variable domain in full, with the rest retrieved from reference TRBV9 and TRBJ1-2, is DSGVTQTPKHLITATGQRVTLRCSPRSGDLSVYWYQQSLDQGLQFLIQYYNGEERAKGNILERFSAQQFPDLHSELNLSSLELGDSALYFCASSVAGTELGNGYTFGSGTRLTVV.

This chain connects TRBV29-1 to TRBJ1-4; D ambiguous. The CDR3 contains 9 residues. Germline V gene sequence: CDR1 SQVTM, CDR2 ANQGSEA. This CDR3 is CSVNEKLFF. CDR3 bases: TGCAGTGTCAATGAAAAACTGTTTTTT.

Points on this clone: This CDR3 is also generated by other DNA sequences in the sample. The chain joins TRBV28 to TRBJ2-7, with D possibly being TRBD2 (5 bases). V was trimmed by 6 bases and J by 7 bases, leaving 13 bases between them. Germline values: CDR1 MDHEN, CDR2 SYDVKM. The CDR3 is 12 residues long. Here the CDR3 DNA reads TGTGCCAGCAGCCCCTTAGGAGGTGAGCAGTACTTC. Translating gives CASSPLGGEQYF. The full variable domain, rest sourced from reference TRBV28 and TRBJ2-7, is DVKVTQSSRYLVKRTGEKVFLECVQDMDHENMFWYRQDPGLGLRLIYFSYDVKMKEKGDIPEGYSVSREKKERFSLILESASTNQTSMYLCASSPLGGEQYFGPGTRLTVT.

This clone was observed a single time. The same CDR3 is also encoded by other DNA sequences in this sample. CDR3 residues: CASSPGTSGDNEQFF. The CDR3 DNA reads as TGCGCCAGCAGCCCGGGGACTAGCGGAGACAATGAGCAGTTCTTC. The J gene is TRBJ2-1, the V gene TRBV5-1; TRBD2 matches 11 bases. CDR1 and CDR2 (germline): SGHRS, YFSETQ. V lost 4 bases to trimming and J lost 5 bases; unmatched junction nucleotides: 5. The CDR3 consists of 15 residues.

Here the CDR3 reads CASSLRETNEKLFF. The DNA for the CDR3 is TGTGCCAGCAGCCTCCGGGAAACTAATGAAAAACTGTTTTTT. This chain joins TRBV7-8 and TRBJ1-4; no clear D gene. With 5 bases removed from V and 1 base from J, the gap between germline ends came to 8 bases. The length of the CDR3 is 14 residues. Looked up from germline, CDR1 is SGHVS and CDR2 is FQNEAQ.

CDR3 DNA sequence: TGTGCCAGCCTCAAGGGGGCTGAGCAGTTCTTC. Translating it yields CASLKGAEQFF. The J gene is TRBJ2-1, the V gene TRBV2; 7 positions agree with TRBD1. The germline CDR1 and CDR2 sequences are SNHLY and FYNNEI. V gave up 8 bases and J gave up 9 bases; unmatched junction bases: 4. This CDR3 has 11 amino acids.

CDR3 bases: TGTGCCACCCGGGGCAACAGGGGGGCAGATACGCAGTATTTT. This codes for CATRGNRGADTQYF. V and J are TRBV10-3 and TRBJ2-3; 8 bases fit TRBD1. Germline values: CDR1 ENHRY, CDR2 SYGVKD. The CDR3 has 14 amino acids. J was trimmed by 4 bases and V by 10 bases; bases with no gene match: 10.

V usage is TRBV19 and J usage is TRBJ2-7; TRBD2 aligns across 12 bases. V gave up 4 bases and J gave up 5 bases; unmatched junction bases: 9. The CDR3 loop spans 16 amino acids. Per germline, CDR1 LNHDA and CDR2 SQIVND (reference sequence). The CDR3 here is CASSKKTSGRVNEQYF. CDR3 nucleotide sequence: TGTGCCAGTAGTAAGAAGACTAGCGGGAGAGTAAACGAGCAGTACTTC.

Details on this clone: Other DNA sequences in the same sample also yield this CDR3. This chain's CDR3 is CASRGQGRSYEQYF. The CDR3 DNA reads as TGTGCCAGCAGGGGCCAGGGGCGATCCTACGAGCAGTACTTC. This chain joins TRBV28 and TRBJ2-7, with D possibly matching TRBD1 (6 bases). Germline V gives CDR1 MDHEN, CDR2 SYDVKM. The CDR3 has 14 residues. V was cut by 6 bases and J by 1 base, with 13 bases left in between.

The rearrangement joins TRBV6-1 to TRBJ1-1, with D tentatively TRBD1 (5 bases). The CDR3 is 14 residues long. CDR1 and CDR2 from the germline V gene are MNHNS and SASEGT. The ends were cut back, 5 bases at V and 3 bases at J, with 13 bases in the middle. CDR3: CASSLRGVDTEAFF. Written as DNA, the CDR3 is TGTGCCAGCAGTTTAAGGGGAGTTGACACTGAAGCTTTCTTT.

The chain has TRBV11-3 and TRBJ2-1, with a tentative D call TRBD1 (5 bases). This CDR3 has 15 residues. The V gene lost 5 bases and the J gene lost 4 bases, with 15 bases spanning the gap. The germline V gene encodes CDR1 SGHNT and CDR2 YENEEA. The CDR3 loop reads CASSPRTTAYNEQFF. CDR3 in DNA: TGTGCCAGCAGCCCACGGACGACAGCGTACAATGAGCAGTTCTTC.

The chain is built from TRBV7-2 and TRBJ2-7; a weak D match, TRBD2 (6 bases). Germline-derived CDR1 and CDR2 are SGHTA and FQGNSA. Trimming took 5 bases from V and 1 from J, leaving 12 bases between them. The CDR3 length is 14 residues. The CDR3 coding sequence is TGTGCCAGCAGCCCGCCGGGACTTTCCTACGAGCAGTACTTC. It codes for CASSPPGLSYEQYF.

This chain links TRBV2 with TRBJ2-1, with D tentatively TRBD1 (6 bases). This CDR3 comprises 15 residues. Germline V gives CDR1 SNHLY, CDR2 FYNNEI. The V gene lost 6 bases and the J gene lost 4 bases, with 16 bases spanning the gap. CDR3 loop: CASRERTVPYNEQFF. The CDR3 nucleotides are TGTGCCAGCAGGGAGCGGACAGTACCTTACAATGAGCAGTTCTTC.

V is TRBV2 and J is TRBJ1-4, with D perhaps TRBD1 (6 bases). The CDR3 extends over 13 amino acids. The ends were cut back, 8 bases at V and 11 bases at J, with 18 bases in the middle. The germline V gene encodes CDR1 SNHLY and CDR2 FYNNEI. The CDR3 region is CASEFRGGGKLFF. The CDR3 DNA reads as TGTGCCAGCGAGTTTAGGGGGGGAGGGAAACTGTTTTTT.

For the CDR3, the DNA is TGTGCCAGCAGTGAATTCCTGAGCTCTGGAAACACCATATATTTT. This codes for CASSEFLSSGNTIYF. The chain uses TRBV6-1 and TRBJ1-3; D unresolved. Germline lookup yields CDR1 MNHNS and CDR2 SASEGT. CDR3 length equals 15 residues. Trimming stripped 2 bases from V and 0 bases from J, with 8 bases between.

The table lists this clone with a few counts. The rearrangement uses TRBV21-1 and TRBJ1-2. TRBV21-1 is tagged as a pseudogene. The CDR3 is made up of 16 amino acids. CDR3 residues: CARPLNPPGLNYGYTF. The CDR3 DNA is TGTGCCAGACCCCTTAACCCCCCGGGACTAAACTATGGCTACACCTTC.

The chain combines TRBV7-2 with TRBJ1-5; 7 bases match TRBD1. Germline CDR1 and CDR2: SGHTA and FQGNSA. The CDR3 has 15 residues. The J segment lost 4 bases and the V segment lost 1 base, leaving 4 bases of the junction unmatched. The CDR3 here is CASSLEGTVNQPQHF. In DNA form, the CDR3 reads TGTGCCAGCAGCTTAGAGGGGACAGTAAATCAGCCCCAGCATTTT.